The rows below give T cell receptor beta chains drawn from one sample of a study of blood T cell repertoires in COVID-19. Produced via immunoSEQ multiplex PCR; TCRdb's table is partial and in-frame only. The data hold about 210,000 clones, with around 86% observed a single time. The specimen was PBMCs or T cells enriched from blood (not recorded which). All receptors come from a man aged 25 to 40 in a cohort exposed to, infected with or recovered from COVID-19 (not recorded which). Each CDR3 is given with its conserved first and last residue. D genes are given only for firm matches. Clone size appears in some rows only: once, few, many, or a class for an expanded clone.

TRBJ1-2 - TRBV27 12 - TGTGCCAGCTTCCCAGGGGCTGGGGGCTACACCTTC CASFPGAGGYTF
TRBJ1-1 - TRBV28 12 - TGTGCCAGCAAGGGGGGGCCCACTGAAGCTTTCTTT CASKGGPTEAFF
TRBJ1-4 - TRBV12-3/TRBV12-4 13 - TGTGCCAGCAGTTCGACCGCAGGACAGCCTGGGATTTTT CASSSTAGQPGIF
TRBJ2-1 - TRBV28 16 TRBD2 TGTGCCAGCAGTTCCGGGAGACTAGCGGGTTACAATGAGCAGTTCTTC CASSSGRLAGYNEQFF
TRBJ1-5 few TRBV27 13 - TGTGCCAGCAGTTTCTATAGCAATCAGCCCCAGCATTTT CASSFYSNQPQHF
TRBJ2-1 - TRBV3-1/TRBV3-2 19 TRBD2 TGTGCCAGCAGCCAAGATTCGAGGCTAGCGGGGGCCTCCTACAATGAGCAGTTCTTC CASSQDSRLAGASYNEQFF
TRBJ2-2 - TRBV4-1 15 TRBD2 TGCGCCAGCAGCGGATCGGGACTAGCTGACGGGGAGCTGTTTTTT CASSGSGLADGELFF
TRBJ1-2 - TRBV19 13 TRBD1 TGTGCCAGTAGTCCCGGGACAGGCCATGGCTACACCTTC CASSPGTGHGYTF
TRBJ2-1 - TRBV28 14 TRBD2 TGTGCCAGCAGAGGACTAGCGAAAGGAAATGAGCAGTTCTTC CASRGLAKGNEQFF
TRBJ2-7 once TRBV24-1 15 - TGTGCCACCAGTGACCCAATGACAGGAGCCGACGAGCAGTACTTC CATSDPMTGADEQYF
TRBJ2-1 - TRBV10-1 13 - TGCGCCAGCAGTGAGGTCGGCTACAATGAGCAGTTCTTC CASSEVGYNEQFF
TRBJ2-3 - TRBV28 16 - TGTGCCAGCAGCCCGGGACTCATAGCTTTCACAGATACGCAGTATTTT CASSPGLIAFTDTQYF
TRBJ1-2 - TRBV7-9 15 TRBD1 TGTGCCAGCAGCAAAATGACAGGGGGTGTCTATGGCTACACCTTC CASSKMTGGVYGYTF
TRBJ1-2 - TRBV19 12 TRBD1 TGTGCCAGTTCCCGGACAGGGGATGGCTACACCTTC CASSRTGDGYTF
TRBJ2-1 - TRBV12-5 15 TRBD1 TGTGCTAGTGCCCAAGGACAGGGGGCGCCCAATGAGCAGTTCTTC CASAQGQGAPNEQFF
TRBJ1-5 - TRBV11-2 12 - TGTGCCAGCAGCTTAGACGGTCTGCGGATGCATTTT CASSLDGLRMHF
TRBJ2-7 - TRBV28 16 TRBD2 TGTGCCAGCAGTCCGATTAGCGGGGGATTTAACTACGAGCAGTACTTC CASSPISGGFNYEQYF
TRBJ1-1 - TRBV30 15 - TGTGCCTGGAGCCTACTCGCAGGATTGAACACTGAAGCTTTCTTT CAWSLLAGLNTEAFF
TRBJ1-5 once TRBV28 16 TRBD1 TGTGCCAGCAGTCTAAACGGGGGACAGGGGAATCAGCCCCAGCATTTT CASSLNGGQGNQPQHF
TRBJ1-1 many TRBV29-1 13 - TGCAGCGCCCCGACAGAGATGAACACTGAAGCTTTCTTT CSAPTEMNTEAFF
TRBJ2-1 once TRBV6-4 15 TRBD2 TGTGCCAGCAGTGAGCGGGAGGGCCCCTACAATGAGCAGTTCTTC CASSEREGPYNEQFF
TRBJ2-7 - TRBV27 15 - TGTGCCAGCAGTTTGGGGCAGGGGCAATCCTACGAGCAGTACTTC CASSLGQGQSYEQYF
TRBJ2-2 once TRBV5-1 16 TRBD1 TGCGCCAGCAGCTTGGGGGGACAGGGCTACACCGGGGAGCTGTTTTTT CASSLGGQGYTGELFF
TRBJ2-6 few TRBV6-4 15 - TGTGCCAGCAGTGACTCGAGGGCGGAGGCCAACGTCCTGACTTTC CASSDSRAEANVLTF
TRBJ1-1 - TRBV27 13 - TGTGCCAGCAGCATCCAGGTGAACACTGAAGCTTTCTTT CASSIQVNTEAFF
TRBJ1-2 few TRBV19 14 TRBD1 TGTGCCAGTAGTCCGACAGGGGTTGACTATGGCTACACCTTC CASSPTGVDYGYTF
TRBJ2-2 - TRBV29-1 13 TRBD1 TGCAGCGTTGGACAGGGGGCCGGCGGGGAGCTGTTTTTT CSVGQGAGGELFF
TRBJ2-1 few TRBV20-1 13 TRBD2 TGCAGTACGAGTGGACTAGCCGGCAATGAGCAGTTCTTC CSTSGLAGNEQFF
TRBJ1-2 - TRBV5-1 15 TRBD1 TGCGCCAGCAGCTCGACAGGGGCCGACTACTATGGCTACACCTTC CASSSTGADYYGYTF
TRBJ1-1 - TRBV19 15 - TGTGCCAGTAGTCCCCCCGGGTTGGGGAACACTGAAGCTTTCTTT CASSPPGLGNTEAFF
TRBJ2-1 - TRBV19 15 TRBD2 TGTGCCAGTAACACCGGGACTAGCGGATCCAATGAGCAGTTCTTC CASNTGTSGSNEQFF
TRBJ2-7 - TRBV7-8 15 TRBD1 TGTGCCAGCAGCGCCAGACAGGGTCTCTCCTACGAGCAGTACTTC CASSARQGLSYEQYF
TRBJ2-1 - TRBV6-5 15 TRBD1 TGTGCCAGCAGTTACTCGGGACAGGGGAGCCATGAGCAGTTCTTC CASSYSGQGSHEQFF
TRBJ2-2 - TRBV5-1 15 - TGCGCCAGCAGCTTGTTTGAGGGGAACACCGGGGAGCTGTTTTTT CASSLFEGNTGELFF
TRBJ2-1 - TRBV11-2 14 TRBD2 TGTGCCAGCAGCAATAGCGGGACTATGATCCCGCAGTTCTTC CASSNSGTMIPQFF
TRBJ2-1 - TRBV7-9 18 TRBD2 TGTGCCAGCAGGCCGTCGCTAGCGGCTATTAGCTCCTACAATGAGCAGTTCTTC CASRPSLAAISSYNEQFF
TRBJ1-4 - TRBV5-4 16 - TGTGCCAGCAGCTCCCTGCTACAGGGTACAAATGAAAAACTGTTTTTT CASSSLLQGTNEKLFF
TRBJ2-3 - TRBV27 18 TRBD1 TGTGCCAGCAGTTTAACCCCGACAGGGGGCGCATGGGGAGATACGCAGTATTTT CASSLTPTGGAWGDTQYF
TRBJ2-7 few TRBV6-5 16 TRBD1 TGTGCCAGCAGTTACTCAAGGGGGACAGGGGCATACGAGCAGTACTTC CASSYSRGTGAYEQYF
TRBJ2-7 few TRBV4-1 17 TRBD2 TGCGCCAGCAGCCAAATACTAGCGGGAGTCCCTGGGTACGAGCAGTACTTC CASSQILAGVPGYEQYF
TRBJ2-5 - TRBV19 15 TRBD1 TGTGCCAGTAGTATCCGGACAGGGACGGGGGAGACCCAGTACTTC CASSIRTGTGETQYF
TRBJ2-7 - TRBV5-1 14 TRBD2 TGCGCCAGCACCCAAGCGGGGGGAATCTACGAGCAGTACTTC CASTQAGGIYEQYF
TRBJ1-1 - TRBV6-6 15 - TGTGCCAGCAGTTACTCTCCACAAAGGGAGGGAATGGCTTTCTTT CASSYSPQREGMAFF
TRBJ2-5 once TRBV7-9 17 - TGTGCCAGCAGCGCCGGGAACTCTGGAGAGTACCAAGAGACCCAGTACTTC CASSAGNSGEYQETQYF
TRBJ1-1 - TRBV7-3 15 - TGTGCCAGCAGCCCCGACGGGGGGCAGGACACTGAAGCTTTCTTT CASSPDGGQDTEAFF
TRBJ2-1 once TRBV4-2 17 - TGTGCCAGCAGCCAAGTCAGCGGGTCCGGTGGGTACAATGAGCAGTTCTTC CASSQVSGSGGYNEQFF
TRBJ2-6 - TRBV3-1/TRBV3-2 15 - TGTGCCAGCAGCCCCCGTAGCTCTGGGGCCAACGTCCTGACTTTC CASSPRSSGANVLTF